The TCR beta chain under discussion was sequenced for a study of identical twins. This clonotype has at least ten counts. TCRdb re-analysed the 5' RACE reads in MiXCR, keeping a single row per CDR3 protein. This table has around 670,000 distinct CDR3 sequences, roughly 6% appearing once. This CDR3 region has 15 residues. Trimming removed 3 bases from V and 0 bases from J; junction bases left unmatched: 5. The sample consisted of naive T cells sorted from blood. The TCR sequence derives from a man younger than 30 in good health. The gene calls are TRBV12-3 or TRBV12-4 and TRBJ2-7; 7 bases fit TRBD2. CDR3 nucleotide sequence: TGTGCCAGCAGTTTTTGGTGGGAGGGCTCCTACGAGCAGTACTTC. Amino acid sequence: CASSFWWEGSYEQYF.